This T cell receptor beta chain derives from a study of T cells after yellow fever vaccination. Study-level points and caveats: Boosting was followed by the reappearance of most primary-vaccination clones (approximately 95% CD4, 85% to 90% CD8).

As TCR cDNA was made by 5'RACE template switching, a universal primer site and UMIs were added. TCRdb independently ran MiXCR on the 5' RACE reads; one entry per CDR3 protein. The repertoire holds about 320,000 distinct CDR3 sequences, with roughly 4.3% as singletons. V lost 4 bases to trimming and J lost 6 bases, with 12 bases between them. The germline V gene has CDR1 SGHRS and CDR2 YFSETQ. The CDR3 is 13 residues long. As regards this clonotype: Its antigen is unknown.

This sequence joins TRBV5-1 and TRBJ2-3; D remains unclear. The source is a man aged 18 to 30 who received the YFV17D yellow fever vaccine. This sample comprised PBMCs, obtained 15 days after the yellow fever booster vaccination. CDR3 protein: CASSPEVSDTQYF. The CDR3 DNA reads as TGCGCCAGCAGCCCCGAGGTTTCGGATACGCAGTATTTT.